This entry lists 21 T cell receptor beta chains sequenced from one sample in a study of T cells after yellow fever vaccination. One entry per CDR3 protein results from TCRdb running MiXCR on the 5' RACE reads. The sample has hundreds of thousands of distinct CDR3 sequences, 13% seen once; the top ten hold around 15%. The specimen was PBMCs, collected on the day of the yellow fever booster vaccination. The source of these receptors is a young man who received the YFV17D yellow fever vaccine.

Only one count was recorded for this clonotype. The chain joins TRBV4-1 to TRBJ2-7, with TRBD2 matching 10 bases. The CDR3 length is 15 residues. The ends lost 1 base at V and 4 bases at J; junction bases unmatched: 4. Germline lookup yields CDR1 MGHRA and CDR2 YSYEKL. The CDR3 region is CASSQGSGRPYEQYF. CDR3 nucleotide sequence: TGCGCCAGCAGCCAAGGTAGCGGGAGGCCGTACGAGCAGTACTTC.

This chain joins TRBV7-9 and TRBJ1-4; unclear D gene. With 0 bases removed from V and 8 bases from J, the gap between germline ends came to 13 bases. This CDR3 region has 15 residues. Germline V gives CDR1 SEHNR, CDR2 FQNEAQ (reference sequence). The CDR3 DNA follows: TGTGCCAGCAGCTTAGCGTCAGGAGGTTGGGAAAAACTGTTTTTT. Protein product: CASSLASGGWEKLFF.

This clonotype appeared a few times. The chain uses TRBV5-1 and TRBJ2-3; TRBD1 might be the D (5 bases). V was cut by 3 bases and J by 2 bases, with 13 bases left in between. From germline, CDR1 is SGHRS and CDR2 YFSETQ. The CDR3 runs to 15 residues. CDR3 sequence: CASSSGSTVTDTQYF. The CDR3 region has the DNA TGCGCCAGCAGCTCTGGCTCGACAGTCACAGATACGCAGTATTTT.

This chain joins TRBV20-1 and TRBJ2-7; D is undetermined. The germline gives CDR1 DFQATT, CDR2 SNEGSKA (reference sequence). Trimming cost V 3 bases and J 0 bases, with 12 bases left between them. CDR3 length: 14 residues. The CDR3 here is CSASAPVSSYEQYF. CDR3 sequence (DNA): TGCAGTGCTAGTGCGCCAGTAAGCTCCTACGAGCAGTACTTC.

This clonotype has more than one count but fewer than ten. The CDR3 loop is CASSPPRGVLAGGYNEQFF. In DNA form, the CDR3 reads TGTGCCAGCTCACCACCGAGGGGGGTTCTAGCGGGAGGCTACAATGAGCAGTTCTTC. V usage is TRBV18 and J usage is TRBJ2-1; 11 nucleotides match TRBD2. The germline V gene encodes CDR1 KGHSH and CDR2 LQKENI. The CDR3 is made up of 19 amino acids. Trimming cost V 0 bases and J 3 bases; bases outside gene matches: 10.

This clonotype has a handful of counts. The chain has TRBV4-3 and TRBJ1-1; D remains ambiguous. The CDR3 has 16 residues. Looked up from germline, CDR1 is LGHNA and CDR2 is YSLEER. V was clipped by 0 bases and J by 10 bases, with 21 bases between them. CDR3 DNA sequence: TGCGCCAGCAGCCAAGATCTCTTAGGAGACCCCCCCGGAGCTTTCTTT. This codes for CASSQDLLGDPPGAFF.

This clonotype was counted at least ten times. V usage is TRBV12-3 or TRBV12-4 and J usage is TRBJ2-7; D gene unclear. This CDR3 region has 14 residues. The V gene lost 0 bases and the J gene lost 5 bases, with 11 bases spanning the gap. CDR3 protein: CASSLAPLVDEQYF. The CDR3 region has the DNA TGTGCCAGCAGTTTAGCCCCCCTAGTTGACGAGCAGTACTTC.

In this sample, this clonotype turned up a few times. This chain uses TRBV20-1 with TRBJ2-7; D may be TRBD1 (5 bases). The CDR3 extends over 14 amino acids. Trimming took 5 bases from V and 3 from J, leaving 17 bases between them. Germline lookup yields CDR1 DFQATT and CDR2 SNEGSKA (reference sequence). In nucleotides, the CDR3 is TGCAGTGCTGTAGACAGCCGGACCCTCTACGAGCAGTACTTC. Translation: CSAVDSRTLYEQYF.

This clonotype was seen a handful of times. V usage is TRBV27 and J usage is TRBJ1-4; TRBD1 matches at 8 bases. The CDR3 has 14 amino acids. The germline gives CDR1 MNHEY, CDR2 SMNVEV (reference sequence). Trimming removed 6 bases from V and 9 bases from J; junction bases left unmatched: 9. As DNA, the CDR3 is TGTGCCAGCAGCACTCTAGGGGACAGGAAAAAACTGTTTTTT. Its protein product is CASSTLGDRKKLFF.

This clonotype was recorded many times. J is TRBJ2-7 and V is TRBV20-1, with D possibly matching TRBD1 (5 bases). Germline loops: CDR1 DFQATT, CDR2 SNEGSKA (reference sequence). Trimming took 2 bases from V and 6 from J, leaving 14 bases between them. The CDR3 runs to 13 residues. The CDR3 loop reads CSARLGPTGEQYF. Written as DNA, the CDR3 is TGCAGTGCTAGACTGGGCCCTACAGGCGAGCAGTACTTC.

This clonotype occurred a few times. This CDR3 reads CASSPLLGGRDTQYF. The CDR3 DNA sequence: TGTGCCAGTAGTCCCTTACTTGGGGGCCGCGATACGCAGTATTTT. This sequence joins TRBV19 and TRBJ2-3; D might be TRBD1 (6 bases). This CDR3 is built from 15 residues. Per the germline V gene, CDR1 is LNHDA and CDR2 is SQIVND (reference sequence). V was trimmed by 5 bases and J by 6 bases, leaving 18 bases between them. Using reference TRBV19 and TRBJ2-3 for the parts outside the CDR3, the full variable domain is DGGITQSPKYLFRKEGQNVTLSCEQNLNHDAMYWYRQDPGQGLRLIYYSQIVNDFQKGDIAEGYSVSREKKESFPLTVTSAQKNPTAFYLCASSPLLGGRDTQYFGPGTRLTVL.

A single count supports this clonotype. The chain couples TRBV5-1 to TRBJ1-1; 9 bases agree with TRBD1. Trimming at V came to 4 bases and at J to 1 base, leaving 5 bases not matched to a gene. The CDR3 runs 15 residues. Germline CDR1 reads SGHRS; CDR2 reads YFSETQ. Here the CDR3 reads CASSATGGGNTEAFF. The CDR3, as DNA: TGCGCCAGCAGCGCTACAGGGGGCGGGAACACTGAAGCTTTCTTT.

The chain couples TRBV7-9 to TRBJ2-2; no definite D call. The CDR3 is 14 residues long. CDR1 and CDR2 from the germline V gene are SEHNR and FQNEAQ (reference sequence). Trimming shortened V by 4 bases and J by 6 bases, and 12 bases separated the two germline ends. This chain's CDR3 is CASSSAPGPGELFF. The CDR3 nucleotides are TGTGCCAGCAGCTCTGCCCCAGGACCCGGGGAGCTGTTTTTT.

This clonotype was picked up a small number of times. This rearrangement joins TRBV11-2 to TRBJ2-7; D is perhaps TRBD2 (6 bases). Trimming removed 1 base at V and 5 bases at J, with 15 bases between. The CDR3 runs to 15 residues. Germline values: CDR1 SGHAT, CDR2 FQNNGV. The CDR3, as DNA: TGTGCCAGCAGCTTAGGAGCGGGTCTTCTCGACGAGCAGTACTTC. Translating gives CASSLGAGLLDEQYF.

The V gene is TRBV5-1, the J gene TRBJ2-1; 10 bases are a match to TRBD1. This CDR3 has 15 amino acids. The germline CDR1 and CDR2 sequences are SGHRS and YFSETQ. With V trimmed by 3 bases and J by 9 bases, 9 bases remained unmatched. In nucleotides, the CDR3 is TGCGCCAGCAGCTGGGGATCCGGGACAGGGGCTGAGCAGTTCTTC. Translated, it gives CASSWGSGTGAEQFF.

This clonotype was counted between two and nine times. The CDR3 DNA is TGTGCCAGCAGCCCGACGACTAGCGGGAGGGCCACAGATACGCAGTATTTT. Translating it yields CASSPTTSGRATDTQYF. The genes are TRBV3-1 and TRBJ2-3; 14 nucleotides align to TRBD2. Trimming at V came to 4 bases and at J to 2 bases, leaving 5 bases not matched to a gene. Germline loops: CDR1 LGHDT, CDR2 YNNKEL (reference sequence). This CDR3 is 17 amino acids long.

There are a few counts of this clonotype. The chain joins TRBV5-1 to TRBJ2-5; 8 bases agree with TRBD2. Germline CDR1 is SGHRS and CDR2 is YFSETQ. This CDR3 region has 14 residues. The V segment lost 7 bases and the J segment 4 bases; nucleotides outside the gene matches: 9. As DNA, the CDR3 is TGCGCCAGCGCCGTTCTAGCGGGTGGAGAGACCCAGTACTTC. This gives the protein CASAVLAGGETQYF.

This clonotype was counted a few times. The chain uses TRBV21-1 and TRBJ1-2; the table's D call, TRBD1, has no DNA check behind it. TRBV21-1 constitutes a pseudogene. There are 14 residues in the CDR3. The CDR3 here is CASSTRARHYGYTF. Written as DNA, the CDR3 is TGTGCCAGCAGCACGCGGGCCAGGCACTATGGCTACACCTTC.

The chain has TRBV12-3 or TRBV12-4 and TRBJ1-6; D is ambiguous. This CDR3 region has 16 residues. Trimming took 6 bases from V and 1 from J, leaving 13 bases between them. CDR3 region: CASSFMRGSYNSPLHF. CDR3 DNA: TGTGCCAGCAGCTTTATGCGGGGATCCTATAATTCACCCCTCCACTTT.

There are many counts of this clonotype. This chain connects TRBV24-1 to TRBJ2-5; 16 nucleotides align to TRBD2. Germline-derived CDR1 and CDR2 are KGHDR and SFDVKD. This CDR3 is 17 amino acids long. The V and J ends lost 9 bases and 5 bases, in that order; junction bases with no gene match: 11. CDR3 region: CATAAGTSGRAGETQYF. The CDR3 region has the DNA TGTGCCACCGCCGCCGGGACTAGCGGGAGGGCCGGTGAGACCCAGTACTTC.

There are a few counts of this clonotype. V is TRBV5-5 and J is TRBJ2-1, with TRBD1 identical over 9 bases. Germline-derived CDR1 and CDR2 are SGHKS and YYEKEE (reference sequence). The junction had 6 bases not matched to a gene; V was cut back by 0 bases and J by 8 bases. This CDR3 has 15 amino acids. The CDR3 protein is CASSLGQGVFYEQFF. Written as DNA, the CDR3 is TGTGCCAGCAGCTTGGGACAGGGGGTCTTTTATGAGCAGTTCTTC.